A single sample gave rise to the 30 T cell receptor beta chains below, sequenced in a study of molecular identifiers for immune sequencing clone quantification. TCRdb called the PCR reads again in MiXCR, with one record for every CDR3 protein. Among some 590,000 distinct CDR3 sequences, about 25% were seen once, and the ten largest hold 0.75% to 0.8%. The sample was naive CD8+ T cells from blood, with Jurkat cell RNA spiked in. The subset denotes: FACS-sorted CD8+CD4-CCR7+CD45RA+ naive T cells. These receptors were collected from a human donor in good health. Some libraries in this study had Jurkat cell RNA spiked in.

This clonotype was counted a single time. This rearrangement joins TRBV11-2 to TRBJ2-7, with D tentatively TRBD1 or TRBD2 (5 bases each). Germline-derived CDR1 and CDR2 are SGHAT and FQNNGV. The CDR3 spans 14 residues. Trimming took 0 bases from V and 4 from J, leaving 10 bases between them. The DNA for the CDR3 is TGTGCCAGCAGCTTAGAACTAGGGGATTACGAGCAGTACTTC. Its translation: CASSLELGDYEQYF.

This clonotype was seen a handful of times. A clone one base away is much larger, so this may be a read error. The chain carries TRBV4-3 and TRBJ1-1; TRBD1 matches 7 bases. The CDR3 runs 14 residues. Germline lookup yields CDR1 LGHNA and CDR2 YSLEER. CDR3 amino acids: CASSPDRAYTGAFF. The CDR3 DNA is TGCGCCAGCAGCCCAGACAGGGCTTACACTGGAGCTTTCTTT.

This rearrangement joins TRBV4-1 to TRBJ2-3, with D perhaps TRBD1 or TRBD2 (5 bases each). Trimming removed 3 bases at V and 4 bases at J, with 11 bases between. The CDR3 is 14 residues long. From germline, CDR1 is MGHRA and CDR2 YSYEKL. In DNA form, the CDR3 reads TGCGCCAGCAGCCAGGGGGTATTCCCAGATACGCAGTATTTT. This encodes CASSQGVFPDTQYF.

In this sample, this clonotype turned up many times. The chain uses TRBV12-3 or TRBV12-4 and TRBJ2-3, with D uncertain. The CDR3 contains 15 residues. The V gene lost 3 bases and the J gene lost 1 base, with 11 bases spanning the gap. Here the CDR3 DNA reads TGTGCCAGCAGTTTTCTGGATAGGGGCACAGATACGCAGTATTTT. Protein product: CASSFLDRGTDTQYF.

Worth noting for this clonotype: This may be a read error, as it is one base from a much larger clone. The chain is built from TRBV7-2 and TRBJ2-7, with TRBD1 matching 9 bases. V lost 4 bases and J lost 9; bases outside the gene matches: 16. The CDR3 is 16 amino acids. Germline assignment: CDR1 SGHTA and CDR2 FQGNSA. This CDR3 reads CASSSGSGTGFHGQYF. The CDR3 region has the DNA TGTGCCAGCAGCTCTGGAAGCGGGACAGGGTTCCACGGGCAGTACTTC. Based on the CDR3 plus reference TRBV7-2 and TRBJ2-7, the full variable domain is GAGVSQSPSNKVTEKGKDVELRCDPISGHTALYWYRQSLGQGLEFLIYFQGNSAPDKSGLPSDRFSAERTGGSVSTLTIQRTQQEDSAVYLCASSSGSGTGFHGQYFGPGTRLTVT.

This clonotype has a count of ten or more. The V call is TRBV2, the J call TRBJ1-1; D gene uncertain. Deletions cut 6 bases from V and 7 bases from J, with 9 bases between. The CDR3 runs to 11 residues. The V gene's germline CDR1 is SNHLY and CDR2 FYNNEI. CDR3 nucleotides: TGTGCCAGCAGCAATTGGTATGAAGCTTTCTTT. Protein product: CASSNWYEAFF.

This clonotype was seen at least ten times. This CDR3 reads CASSPSIGGFTYEQYF. In DNA form, the CDR3 reads TGTGCCAGCAGTCCGTCCATTGGGGGGTTCACCTACGAGCAGTACTTC. This sequence joins TRBV28 and TRBJ2-7, with D possibly being TRBD2 (6 bases). CDR1 is MDHEN and CDR2 is SYDVKM in the germline V gene. This CDR3 has 16 residues. Deletions cut 5 bases from V and 2 bases from J, with 19 bases between.

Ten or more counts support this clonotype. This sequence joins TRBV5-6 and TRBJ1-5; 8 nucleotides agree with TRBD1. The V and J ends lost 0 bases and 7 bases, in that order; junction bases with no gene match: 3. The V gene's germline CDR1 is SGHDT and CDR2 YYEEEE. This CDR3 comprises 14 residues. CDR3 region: CASSLGQGLQPQHF. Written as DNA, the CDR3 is TGTGCCAGCAGCTTGGGACAGGGGTTACAGCCCCAGCATTTT.

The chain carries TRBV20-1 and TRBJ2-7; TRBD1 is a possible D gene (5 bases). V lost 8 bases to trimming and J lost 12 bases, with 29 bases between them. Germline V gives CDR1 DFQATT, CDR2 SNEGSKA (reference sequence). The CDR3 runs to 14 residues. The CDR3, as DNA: TGCAGTTCCCCCCCAACAGGAAACTCCTACGCGCTGTACTTC. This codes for CSSPPTGNSYALYF.

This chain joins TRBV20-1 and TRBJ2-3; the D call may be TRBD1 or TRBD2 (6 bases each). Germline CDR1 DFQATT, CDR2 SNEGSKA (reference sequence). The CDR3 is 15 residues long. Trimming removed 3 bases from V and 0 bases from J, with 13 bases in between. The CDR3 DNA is TGCAGTGCTAGGGAGGGGGGCCAAAGCACAGATACGCAGTATTTT. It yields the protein CSAREGGQSTDTQYF.

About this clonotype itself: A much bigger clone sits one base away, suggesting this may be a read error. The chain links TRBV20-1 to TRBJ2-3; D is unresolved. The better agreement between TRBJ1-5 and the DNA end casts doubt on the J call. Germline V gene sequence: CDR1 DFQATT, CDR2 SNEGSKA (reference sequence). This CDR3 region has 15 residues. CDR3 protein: CSARDLDLHTDTQHF. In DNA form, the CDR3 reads TGCAGTGCTAGAGATTTGGACTTACACACAGATACGCAGCATTTT.

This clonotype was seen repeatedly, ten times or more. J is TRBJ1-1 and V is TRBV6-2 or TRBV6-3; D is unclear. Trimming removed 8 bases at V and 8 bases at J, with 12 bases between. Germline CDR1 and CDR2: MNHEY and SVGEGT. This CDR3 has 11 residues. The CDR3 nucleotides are TGTGCCAGCGTCCACTCAGGAGAAGCTTTCTTT. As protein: CASVHSGEAFF.

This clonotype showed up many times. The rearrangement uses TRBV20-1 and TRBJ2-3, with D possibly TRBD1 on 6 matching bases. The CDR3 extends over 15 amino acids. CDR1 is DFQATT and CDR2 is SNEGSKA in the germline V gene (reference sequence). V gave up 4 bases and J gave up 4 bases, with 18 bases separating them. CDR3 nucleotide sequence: TGCAGTGCTATAAACCCCCACAGGGTTCCAGATACGCAGTATTTT. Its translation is CSAINPHRVPDTQYF.

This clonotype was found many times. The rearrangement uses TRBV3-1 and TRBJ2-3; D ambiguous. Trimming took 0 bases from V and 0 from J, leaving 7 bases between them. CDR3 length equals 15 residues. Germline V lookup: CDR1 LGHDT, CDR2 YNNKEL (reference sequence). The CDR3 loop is CASSQEWSSTDTQYF. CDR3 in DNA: TGTGCCAGCAGCCAAGAATGGTCTAGCACAGATACGCAGTATTTT.

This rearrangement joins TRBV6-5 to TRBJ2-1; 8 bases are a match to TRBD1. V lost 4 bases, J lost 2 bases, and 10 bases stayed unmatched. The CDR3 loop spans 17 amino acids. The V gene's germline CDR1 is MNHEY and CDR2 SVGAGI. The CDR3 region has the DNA TGTGCCAGCAGTTGTGCGGCTAGGGGACAGGCCTACAATGAGCAGTTCTTC. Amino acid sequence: CASSCAARGQAYNEQFF.

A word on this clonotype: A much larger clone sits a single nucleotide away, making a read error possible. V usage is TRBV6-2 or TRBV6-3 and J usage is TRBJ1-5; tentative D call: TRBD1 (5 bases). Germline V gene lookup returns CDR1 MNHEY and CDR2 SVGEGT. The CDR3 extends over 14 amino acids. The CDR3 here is CASSTPGADHPQHF. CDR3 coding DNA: TGTGCCAGCAGTACGCCCGGGGCTGATCACCCCCAGCATTTT.

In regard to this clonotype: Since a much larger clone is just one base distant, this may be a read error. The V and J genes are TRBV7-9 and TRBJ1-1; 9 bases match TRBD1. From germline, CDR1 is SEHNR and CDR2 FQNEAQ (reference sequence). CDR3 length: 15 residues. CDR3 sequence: CASSLMGQGNTEALF. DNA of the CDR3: TGTGCCAGCAGCTTAATGGGACAGGGAAACACTGAAGCTCTCTTT.

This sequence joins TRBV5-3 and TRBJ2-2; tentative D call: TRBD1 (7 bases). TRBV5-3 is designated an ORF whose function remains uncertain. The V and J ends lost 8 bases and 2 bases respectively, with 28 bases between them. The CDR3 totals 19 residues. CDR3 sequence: CASTLTRGVGGLNTGELFF. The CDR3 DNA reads TGTGCCAGCACCTTGACGCGGGGCGTAGGGGGCCTAAACACCGGGGAGCTGTTTTTT.

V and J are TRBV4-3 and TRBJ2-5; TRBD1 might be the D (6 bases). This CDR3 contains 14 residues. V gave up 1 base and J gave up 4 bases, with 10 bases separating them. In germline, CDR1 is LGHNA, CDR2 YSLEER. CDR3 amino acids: CASSQAVGGETQYF. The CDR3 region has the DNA TGCGCCAGCAGCCAAGCTGTAGGGGGAGAGACCCAGTACTTC.

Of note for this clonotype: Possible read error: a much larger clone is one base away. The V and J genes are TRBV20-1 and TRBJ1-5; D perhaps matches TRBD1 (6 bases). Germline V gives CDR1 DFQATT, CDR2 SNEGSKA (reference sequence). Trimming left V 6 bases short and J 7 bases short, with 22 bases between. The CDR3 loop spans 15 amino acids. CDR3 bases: TGCAGTGCCAAAATCCGGGACAAGGGGCACCAGCCCCAGCATTTT. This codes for CSAKIRDKGHQPQHF.

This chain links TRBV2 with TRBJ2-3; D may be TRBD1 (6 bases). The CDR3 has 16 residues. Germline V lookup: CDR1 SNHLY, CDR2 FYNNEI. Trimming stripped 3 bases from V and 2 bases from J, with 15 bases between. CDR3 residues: CASSDNRVWDTDTQYF. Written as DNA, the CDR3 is TGTGCCAGCAGTGATAACAGGGTTTGGGACACAGATACGCAGTATTTT.

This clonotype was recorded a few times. The CDR3 coding sequence is TGTGCCAGCAGTTTCGGTCCTAGCGGGGGGTTCTATGAGCAGTTCTTC. It yields the protein CASSFGPSGGFYEQFF. This chain joins TRBV27 and TRBJ2-1; 11 bases are shared with TRBD2. With V trimmed by 3 bases and J by 8 bases, 9 bases remained unmatched. CDR1 and CDR2 from the germline V gene are MNHEY and SMNVEV (reference sequence). This CDR3 is built from 16 residues.

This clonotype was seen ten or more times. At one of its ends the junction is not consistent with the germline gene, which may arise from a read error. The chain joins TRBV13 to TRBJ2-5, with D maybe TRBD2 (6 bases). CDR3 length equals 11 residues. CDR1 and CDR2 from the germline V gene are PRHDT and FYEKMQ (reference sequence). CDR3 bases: TGTGCCAGCAGCACCCGGGAGACGCAGTACTTC. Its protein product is CASSTRETQYF.

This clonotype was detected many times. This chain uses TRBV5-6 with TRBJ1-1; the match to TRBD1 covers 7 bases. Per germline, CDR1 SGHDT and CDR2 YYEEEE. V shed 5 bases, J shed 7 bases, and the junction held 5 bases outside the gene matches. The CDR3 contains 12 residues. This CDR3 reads CASRHTGDEAFF. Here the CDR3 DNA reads TGTGCCAGCAGACACACAGGGGATGAAGCTTTCTTT.

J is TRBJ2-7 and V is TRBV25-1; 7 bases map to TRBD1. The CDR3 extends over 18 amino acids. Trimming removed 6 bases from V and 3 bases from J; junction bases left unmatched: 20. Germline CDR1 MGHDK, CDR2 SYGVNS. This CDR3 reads CASRKRTYRDSNNYEQYF. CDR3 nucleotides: TGTGCCAGCAGGAAACGGACTTACCGGGACAGTAACAACTACGAGCAGTACTTC.

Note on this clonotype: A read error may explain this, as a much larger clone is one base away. The CDR3 DNA is TGCGCCAGCAGCCCCACTCAAGGCAGGGCTAACACTGAAGCTTTCTTT. Its protein is CASSPTQGRANTEAFF. The chain carries TRBV4-1 and TRBJ1-1; TRBD1 is a possible D gene (5 bases). CDR1 is MGHRA and CDR2 is YSYEKL in the germline V gene. Trimming cost V 4 bases and J 2 bases, with 17 bases left between them. The CDR3 extends over 16 amino acids.

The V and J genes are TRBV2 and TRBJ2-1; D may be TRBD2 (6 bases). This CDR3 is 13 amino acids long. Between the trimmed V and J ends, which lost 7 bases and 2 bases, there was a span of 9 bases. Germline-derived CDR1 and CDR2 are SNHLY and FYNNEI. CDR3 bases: TGTGCCAGCATTAGCGGTACCTACAATGAGCAGTTCTTC. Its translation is CASISGTYNEQFF.

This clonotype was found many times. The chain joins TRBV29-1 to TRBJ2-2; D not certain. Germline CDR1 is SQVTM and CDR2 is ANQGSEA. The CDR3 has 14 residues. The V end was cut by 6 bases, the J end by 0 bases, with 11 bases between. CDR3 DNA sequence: TGCAGCGTCCTGACGGAGACGAACACCGGGGAGCTGTTTTTT. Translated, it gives CSVLTETNTGELFF.

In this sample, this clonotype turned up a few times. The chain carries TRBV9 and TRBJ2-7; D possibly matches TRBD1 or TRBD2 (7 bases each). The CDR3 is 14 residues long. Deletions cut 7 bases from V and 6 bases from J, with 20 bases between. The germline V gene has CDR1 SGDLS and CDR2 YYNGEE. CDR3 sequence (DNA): TGTGCCAGCTCGTTGGGAGGGGGCGGTCCCGAGCAGTACTTC. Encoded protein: CASSLGGGGPEQYF.

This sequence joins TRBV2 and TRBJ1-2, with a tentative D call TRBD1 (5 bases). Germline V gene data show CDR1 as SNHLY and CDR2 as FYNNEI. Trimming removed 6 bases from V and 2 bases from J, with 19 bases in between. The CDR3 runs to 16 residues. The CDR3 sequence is CASSPTVPWTNYGYTF. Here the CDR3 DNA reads TGTGCCAGCAGCCCGACAGTTCCGTGGACGAACTATGGCTACACCTTC. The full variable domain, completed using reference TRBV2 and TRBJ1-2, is EPEVTQTPSHQVTQMGQEVILRCVPISNHLYFYWYRQILGQKVEFLVSFYNNEISEKSEIFDDQFSVERPDGSNFTLKIRSTKLEDSAMYFCASSPTVPWTNYGYTFGSGTRLTVV.